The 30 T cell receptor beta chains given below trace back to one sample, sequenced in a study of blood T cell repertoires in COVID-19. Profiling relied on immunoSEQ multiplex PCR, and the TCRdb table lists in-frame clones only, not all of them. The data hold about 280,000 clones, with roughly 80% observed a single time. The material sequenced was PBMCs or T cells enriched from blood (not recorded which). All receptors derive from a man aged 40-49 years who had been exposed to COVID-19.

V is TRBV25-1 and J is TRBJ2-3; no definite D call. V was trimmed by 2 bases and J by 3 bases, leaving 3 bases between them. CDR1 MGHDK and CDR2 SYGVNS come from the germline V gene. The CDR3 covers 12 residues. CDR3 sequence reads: CASSEQTDTQYF. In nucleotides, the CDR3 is TGTGCCAGCAGTGAACAGACAGATACGCAGTATTTT.

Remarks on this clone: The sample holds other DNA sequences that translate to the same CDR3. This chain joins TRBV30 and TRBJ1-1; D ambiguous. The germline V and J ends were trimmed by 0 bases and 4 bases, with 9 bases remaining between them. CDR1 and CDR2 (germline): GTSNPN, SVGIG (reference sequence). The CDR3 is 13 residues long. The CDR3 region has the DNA TGTGCCTGGAGTGTACTTAGAGGCACTGAAGCTTTCTTT. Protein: CAWSVLRGTEAFF.

The CDR3 nucleotides read TGTGCCAGCAGCTTAGAACAGGGCACCGGAACTGAAGCTTTCTTT. It encodes CASSLEQGTGTEAFF. The chain uses TRBV11-1 and TRBJ1-1, with a possible D match to TRBD1 (6 bases). V was cut by 1 base and J by 5 bases, with 14 bases left in between. The length of the CDR3 is 15 residues. CDR1 is SGHAT and CDR2 is FQDESV in the germline V gene (reference sequence).

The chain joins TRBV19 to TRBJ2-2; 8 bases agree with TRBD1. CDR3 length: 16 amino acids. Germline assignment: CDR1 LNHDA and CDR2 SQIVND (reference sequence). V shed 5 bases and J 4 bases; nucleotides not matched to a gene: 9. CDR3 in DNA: TGTGCCAGTAGTGCCCGACAGGGGAAGGGCACCGGGGAGCTGTTTTTT. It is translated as CASSARQGKGTGELFF.

The CDR3 loop reads CASSQASLAEAFF. CDR3 DNA sequence: TGTGCCAGCAGCCAAGCCTCCCTCGCTGAAGCTTTCTTT. The chain has TRBV3-1 (or the pseudogene TRBV3-2) and TRBJ1-1; D uncertain. The CDR3 length is 13 residues. Per germline, CDR1 LGHDT and CDR2 YNNKEL (reference sequence). V was shortened by 1 base and J by 6 bases, with 9 bases between the two germline ends.

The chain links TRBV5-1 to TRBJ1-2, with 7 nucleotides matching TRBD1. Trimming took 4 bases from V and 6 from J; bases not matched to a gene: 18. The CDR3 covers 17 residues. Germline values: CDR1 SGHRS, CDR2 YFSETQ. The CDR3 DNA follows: TGCGCCAGCAGCCCCACGGCCGGTTTAGGGGGCGTCGATGGCTACACCTTC. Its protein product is CASSPTAGLGGVDGYTF.

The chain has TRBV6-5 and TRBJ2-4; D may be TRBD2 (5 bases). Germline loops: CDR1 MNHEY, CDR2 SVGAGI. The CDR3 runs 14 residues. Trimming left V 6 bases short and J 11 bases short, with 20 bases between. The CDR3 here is CASRLSLGENVQYF. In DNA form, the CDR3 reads TGTGCCAGCAGGCTCTCCCTCGGGGAGAACGTTCAGTACTTC.

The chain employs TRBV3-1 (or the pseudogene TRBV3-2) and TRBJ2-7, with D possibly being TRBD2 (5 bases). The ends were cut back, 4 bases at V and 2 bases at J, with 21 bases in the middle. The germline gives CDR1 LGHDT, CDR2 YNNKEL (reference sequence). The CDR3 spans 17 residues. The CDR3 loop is CASSPRFGETFPYEQYF. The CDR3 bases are TGTGCCAGCAGCCCGAGGTTCGGGGAAACCTTTCCCTACGAGCAGTACTTC.

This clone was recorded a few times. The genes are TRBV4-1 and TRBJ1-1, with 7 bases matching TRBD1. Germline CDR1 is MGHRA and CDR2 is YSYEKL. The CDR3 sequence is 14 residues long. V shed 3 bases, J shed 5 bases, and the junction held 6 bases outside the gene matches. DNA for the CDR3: TGCGCCAGCAGCCAGGGACAGTCATGGACTGAAGCTTTCTTT. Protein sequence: CASSQGQSWTEAFF.

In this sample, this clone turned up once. The CDR3 DNA sequence: TGTGCCAGTAGTGTTCAAAGAGGCTATGGCTACACCTTC. It codes for CASSVQRGYGYTF. V is TRBV19 and J is TRBJ1-2; D uncertain. Per the germline V gene, CDR1 is LNHDA and CDR2 is SQIVND (reference sequence). The CDR3 extends over 13 amino acids. The V gene lost 5 bases and the J gene lost 4 bases, with 11 bases spanning the gap.

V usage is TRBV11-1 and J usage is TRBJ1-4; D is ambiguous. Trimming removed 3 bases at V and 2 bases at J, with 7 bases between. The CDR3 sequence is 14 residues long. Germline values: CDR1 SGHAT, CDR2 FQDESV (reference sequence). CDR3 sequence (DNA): TGTGCCAGCAGCTTCGCGGGGACTAATGAAAAACTGTTTTTT. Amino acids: CASSFAGTNEKLFF.

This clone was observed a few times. In DNA form, the CDR3 reads TGTGCCAGCAGCTTGCAGGGGATGAACACTGAAGCTTTCTTT. This sequence encodes CASSLQGMNTEAFF. The chain carries TRBV7-2 and TRBJ1-1; perhaps TRBD1 as D (6 bases). Germline V lookup: CDR1 SGHTA, CDR2 FQGNSA. The V end lost 3 bases, the J end lost 0 bases, and 8 bases lay between the germline ends. This CDR3 has 14 amino acids.

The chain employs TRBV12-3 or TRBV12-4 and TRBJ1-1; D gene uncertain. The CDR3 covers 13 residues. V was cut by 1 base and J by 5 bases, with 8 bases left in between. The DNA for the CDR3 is TGTGCCAGCAGTTTAGGGGAGAGGACTGAAGCTTTCTTT. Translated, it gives CASSLGERTEAFF.

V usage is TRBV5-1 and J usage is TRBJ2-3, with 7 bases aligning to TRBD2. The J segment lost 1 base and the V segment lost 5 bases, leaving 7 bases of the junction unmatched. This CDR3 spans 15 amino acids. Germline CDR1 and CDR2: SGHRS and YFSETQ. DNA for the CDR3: TGCGCCAGCAGTTGGGGTACTAGCGGCACAGATACGCAGTATTTT. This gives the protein CASSWGTSGTDTQYF.

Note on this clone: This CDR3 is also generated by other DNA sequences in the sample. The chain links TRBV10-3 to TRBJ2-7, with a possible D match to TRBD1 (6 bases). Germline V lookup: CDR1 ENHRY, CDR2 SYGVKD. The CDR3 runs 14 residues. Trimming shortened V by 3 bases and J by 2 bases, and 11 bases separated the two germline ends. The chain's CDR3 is CAISDGQGPYEQYF. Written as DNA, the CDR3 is TGTGCCATCAGTGATGGTCAGGGGCCCTACGAGCAGTACTTC.

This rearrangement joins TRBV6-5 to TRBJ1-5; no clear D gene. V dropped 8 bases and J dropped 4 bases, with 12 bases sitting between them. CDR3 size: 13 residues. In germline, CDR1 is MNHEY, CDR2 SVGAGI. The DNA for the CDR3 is TGTGCCAGCCTGGCGGATTTAAATCAGCCCCAGCATTTT. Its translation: CASLADLNQPQHF.

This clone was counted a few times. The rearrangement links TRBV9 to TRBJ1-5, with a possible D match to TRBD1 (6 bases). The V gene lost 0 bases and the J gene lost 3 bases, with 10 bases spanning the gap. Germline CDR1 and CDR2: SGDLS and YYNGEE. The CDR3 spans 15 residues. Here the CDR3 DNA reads TGTGCCAGCAGCGTAGACTCAGGGGCCAATCAGCCCCAGCATTTT. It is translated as CASSVDSGANQPQHF.

CDR3 sequence reads: CASSPLESSGYYGYTF. CDR3 nucleotides: TGTGCCAGCAGCCCACTAGAATCCAGCGGGTACTATGGCTACACCTTC. The V gene is TRBV14, the J gene TRBJ1-2, with unresolved D. This CDR3 comprises 16 residues. In germline, CDR1 is SGHDN, CDR2 FVKESK. With 4 bases removed from V and 3 bases from J, the gap between germline ends came to 18 bases.

The CDR3 DNA follows: TGTGCCAGCAGCCCTGGGACATACGAGCAGTACTTC. This encodes CASSPGTYEQYF. V gene TRBV5-4 combines with J gene TRBJ2-7, with D possibly TRBD1 on 6 matching bases. V lost 4 bases and J 4 bases, leaving 9 bases between the germline ends. Germline CDR1 and CDR2: SGHNT and YYREEE (reference sequence). The CDR3 loop spans 12 amino acids.

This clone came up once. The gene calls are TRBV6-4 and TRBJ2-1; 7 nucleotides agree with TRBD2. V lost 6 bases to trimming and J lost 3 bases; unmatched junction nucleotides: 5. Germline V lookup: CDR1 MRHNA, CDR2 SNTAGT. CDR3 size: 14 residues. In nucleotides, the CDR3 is TGTGCCAGCAGCCGGGGAGGGGACTACAATGAGCAGTTCTTC. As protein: CASSRGGDYNEQFF.

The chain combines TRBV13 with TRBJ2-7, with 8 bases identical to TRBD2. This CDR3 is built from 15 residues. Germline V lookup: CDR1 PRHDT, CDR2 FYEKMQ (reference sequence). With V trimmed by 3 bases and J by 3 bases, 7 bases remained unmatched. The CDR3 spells CASSLGLGTVYEQYF. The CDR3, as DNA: TGTGCCAGCAGCTTGGGACTAGGTACCGTCTACGAGCAGTACTTC.

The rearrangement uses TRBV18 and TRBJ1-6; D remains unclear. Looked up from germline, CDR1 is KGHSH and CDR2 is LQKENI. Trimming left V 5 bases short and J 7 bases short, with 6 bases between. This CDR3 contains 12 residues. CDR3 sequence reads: CASSSGNSPLHF. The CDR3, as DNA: TGTGCCAGCTCATCGGGGAATTCACCCCTCCACTTT.

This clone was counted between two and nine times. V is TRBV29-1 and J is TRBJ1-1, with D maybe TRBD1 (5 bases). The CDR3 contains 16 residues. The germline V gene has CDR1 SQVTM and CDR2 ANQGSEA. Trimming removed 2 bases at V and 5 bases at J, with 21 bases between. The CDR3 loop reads CSVESGPGLGRTEAFF. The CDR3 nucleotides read TGCAGCGTTGAATCAGGGCCTGGCCTCGGGAGGACTGAAGCTTTCTTT.

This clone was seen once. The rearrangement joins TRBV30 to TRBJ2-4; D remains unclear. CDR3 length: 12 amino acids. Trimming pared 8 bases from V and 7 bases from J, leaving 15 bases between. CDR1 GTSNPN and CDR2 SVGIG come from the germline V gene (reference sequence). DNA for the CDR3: TGTGCCACAGTGGAAGCCAGGAACATTCAGTACTTC. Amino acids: CATVEARNIQYF.

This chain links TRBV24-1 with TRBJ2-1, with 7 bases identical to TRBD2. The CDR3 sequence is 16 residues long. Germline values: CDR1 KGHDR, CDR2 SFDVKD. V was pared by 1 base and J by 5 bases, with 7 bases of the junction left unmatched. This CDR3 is CATSDLGLAVNNEQFF. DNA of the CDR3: TGTGCCACCAGTGATTTAGGCCTAGCGGTAAACAATGAGCAGTTCTTC.

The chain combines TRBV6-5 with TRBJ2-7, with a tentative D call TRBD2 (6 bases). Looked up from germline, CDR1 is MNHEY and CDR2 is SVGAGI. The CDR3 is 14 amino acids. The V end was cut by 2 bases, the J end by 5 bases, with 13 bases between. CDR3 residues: CASSYVGGADEQYF. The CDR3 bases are TGTGCCAGCAGTTACGTAGGAGGGGCGGACGAGCAGTACTTC.

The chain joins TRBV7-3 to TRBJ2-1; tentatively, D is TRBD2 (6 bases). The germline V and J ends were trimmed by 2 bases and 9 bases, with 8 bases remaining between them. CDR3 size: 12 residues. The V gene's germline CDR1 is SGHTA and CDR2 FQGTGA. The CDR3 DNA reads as TGTGCCAGCAGCTTACCAGCGGGTGAGCAGTTCTTC. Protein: CASSLPAGEQFF.

This CDR3 is CASSLRLAVNTGELFF. The CDR3 region has the DNA TGCGCCAGCAGCTTGCGACTAGCGGTGAACACCGGGGAGCTGTTTTTT. The chain couples TRBV5-1 to TRBJ2-2; TRBD2 agrees at 9 bases. The CDR3 totals 16 residues. The J segment lost 1 base and the V segment lost 1 base, leaving 2 bases of the junction unmatched. The germline V gene encodes CDR1 SGHRS and CDR2 YFSETQ.

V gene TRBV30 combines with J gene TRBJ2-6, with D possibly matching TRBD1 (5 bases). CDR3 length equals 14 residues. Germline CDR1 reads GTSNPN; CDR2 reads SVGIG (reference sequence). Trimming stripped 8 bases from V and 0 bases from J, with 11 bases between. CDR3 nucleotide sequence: TGTGCCCGGGCCCAGGGCTCTGGGGCCAACGTCCTGACTTTC. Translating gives CARAQGSGANVLTF. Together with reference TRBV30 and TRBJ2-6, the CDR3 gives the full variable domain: SQTIHQWPATLVQPVGSPLSLECTVEGTSNPNLYWYRQAAGRGLQLLFYSVGIGQISSEVPQNLSASRPQDRQFILSSKKLLLSDSGFYLCARAQGSGANVLTFGAGSRLTVL.

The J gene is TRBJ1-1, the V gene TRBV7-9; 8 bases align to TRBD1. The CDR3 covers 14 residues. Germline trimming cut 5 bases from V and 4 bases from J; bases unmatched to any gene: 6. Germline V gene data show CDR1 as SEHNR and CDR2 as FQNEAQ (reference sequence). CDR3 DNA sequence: TGTGCCAGCAGCGACAGGGGTCAGTTCACTGAAGCTTTCTTT. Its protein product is CASSDRGQFTEAFF.